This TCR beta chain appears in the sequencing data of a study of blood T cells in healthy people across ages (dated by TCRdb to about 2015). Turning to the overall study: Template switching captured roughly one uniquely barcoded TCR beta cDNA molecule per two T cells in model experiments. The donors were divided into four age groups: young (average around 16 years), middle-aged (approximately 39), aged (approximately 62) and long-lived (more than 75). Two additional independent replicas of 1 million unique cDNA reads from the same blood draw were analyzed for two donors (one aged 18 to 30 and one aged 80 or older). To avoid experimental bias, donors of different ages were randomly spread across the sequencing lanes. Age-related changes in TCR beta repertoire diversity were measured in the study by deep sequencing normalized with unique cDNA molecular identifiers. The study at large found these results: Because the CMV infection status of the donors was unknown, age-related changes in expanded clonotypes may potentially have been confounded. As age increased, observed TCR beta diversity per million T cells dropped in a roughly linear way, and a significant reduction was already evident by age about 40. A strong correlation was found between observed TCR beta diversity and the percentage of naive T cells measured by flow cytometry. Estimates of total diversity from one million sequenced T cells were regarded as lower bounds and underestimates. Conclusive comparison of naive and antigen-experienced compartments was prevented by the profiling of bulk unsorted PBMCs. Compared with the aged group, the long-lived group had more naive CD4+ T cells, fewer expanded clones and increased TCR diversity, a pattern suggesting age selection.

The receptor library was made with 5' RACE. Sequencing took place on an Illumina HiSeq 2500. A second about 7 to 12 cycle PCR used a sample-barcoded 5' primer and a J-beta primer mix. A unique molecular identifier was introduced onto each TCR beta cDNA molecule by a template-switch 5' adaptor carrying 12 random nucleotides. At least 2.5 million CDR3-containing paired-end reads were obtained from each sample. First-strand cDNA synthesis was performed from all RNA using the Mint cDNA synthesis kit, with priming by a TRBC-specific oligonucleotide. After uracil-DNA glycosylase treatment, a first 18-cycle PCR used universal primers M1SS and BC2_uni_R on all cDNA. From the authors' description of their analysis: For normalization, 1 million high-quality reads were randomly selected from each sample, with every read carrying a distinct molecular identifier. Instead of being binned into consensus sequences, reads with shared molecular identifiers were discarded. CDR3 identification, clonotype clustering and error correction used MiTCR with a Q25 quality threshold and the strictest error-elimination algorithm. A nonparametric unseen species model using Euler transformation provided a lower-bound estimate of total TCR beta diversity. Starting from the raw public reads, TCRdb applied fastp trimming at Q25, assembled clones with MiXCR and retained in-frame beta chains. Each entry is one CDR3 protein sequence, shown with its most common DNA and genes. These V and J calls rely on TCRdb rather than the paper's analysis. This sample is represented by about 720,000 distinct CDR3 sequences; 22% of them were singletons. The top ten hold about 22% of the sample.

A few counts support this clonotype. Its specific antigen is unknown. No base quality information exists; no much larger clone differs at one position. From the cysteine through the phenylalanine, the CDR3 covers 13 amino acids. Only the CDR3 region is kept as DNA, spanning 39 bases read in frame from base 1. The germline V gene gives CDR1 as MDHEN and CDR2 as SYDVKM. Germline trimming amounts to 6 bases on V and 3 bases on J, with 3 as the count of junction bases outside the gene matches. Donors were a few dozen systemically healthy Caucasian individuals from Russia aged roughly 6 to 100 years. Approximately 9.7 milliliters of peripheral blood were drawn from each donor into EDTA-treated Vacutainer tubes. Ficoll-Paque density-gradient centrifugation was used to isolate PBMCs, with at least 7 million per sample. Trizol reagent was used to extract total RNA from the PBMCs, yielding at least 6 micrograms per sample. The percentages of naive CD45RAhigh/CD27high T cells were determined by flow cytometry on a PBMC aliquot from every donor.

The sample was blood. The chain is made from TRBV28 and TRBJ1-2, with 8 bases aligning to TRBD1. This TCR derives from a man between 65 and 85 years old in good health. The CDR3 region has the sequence CASSDRGYYGYTF. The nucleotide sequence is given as TGTGCCAGCAGCGACAGGGGTTACTATGGCTACACCTTC.